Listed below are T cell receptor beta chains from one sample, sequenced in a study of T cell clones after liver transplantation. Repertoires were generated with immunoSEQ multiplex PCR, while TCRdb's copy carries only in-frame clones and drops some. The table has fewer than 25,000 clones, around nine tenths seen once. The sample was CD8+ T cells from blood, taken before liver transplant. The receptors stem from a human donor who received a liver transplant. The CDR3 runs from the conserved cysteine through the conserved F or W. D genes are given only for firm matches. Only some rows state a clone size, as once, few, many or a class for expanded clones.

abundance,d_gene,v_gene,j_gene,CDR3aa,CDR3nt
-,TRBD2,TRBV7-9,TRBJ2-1,CASSLLGAGRPKIYNEQFF,TGTGCCAGCAGCTTACTCGGAGCGGGACGACCCAAAATATACAATGAGCAGTTCTTC
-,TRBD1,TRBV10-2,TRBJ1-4,CASSDPGQGNEKLFF,TGCGCCAGCAGCGACCCGGGACAGGGGAATGAAAAACTGTTTTTT
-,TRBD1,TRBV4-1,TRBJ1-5,CASSQGDSYNQPQHF,TGCGCCAGCAGCCAAGGGGACAGTTACAATCAGCCCCAGCATTTT
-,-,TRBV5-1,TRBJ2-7,CASNSHRDGGPAEQYF,TGCGCCAGCAACTCACATAGGGACGGAGGCCCCGCCGAGCAGTACTTC
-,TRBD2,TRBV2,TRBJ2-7,CASSKAGVGSYEQYF,TGTGCCAGCAGTAAAGCGGGGGTAGGCTCCTACGAGCAGTACTTC
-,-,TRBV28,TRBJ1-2,CASSLWGDGYTF,TGTGCCAGCAGTTTATGGGGGGACGGCTACACCTTC
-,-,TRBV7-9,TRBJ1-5,CASSSQGGQGQPQHF,TGTGCCAGCAGCTCCCAGGGAGGCCAGGGTCAGCCCCAGCATTTT
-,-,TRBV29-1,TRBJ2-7,CSVEPGSGEQYF,TGCAGCGTTGAGCCAGGGAGCGGCGAGCAGTACTTC
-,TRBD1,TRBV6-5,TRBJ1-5,CASSYRVSQGAQHF,TGTGCCAGCAGTTACAGGGTCTCACAGGGGGCCCAGCATTTT
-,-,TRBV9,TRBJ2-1,CASSPNSRAQFF,TGTGCCAGCAGCCCGAATTCTAGGGCGCAGTTCTTC
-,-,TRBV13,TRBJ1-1,CAPSQNTEAFF,TGTGCCCCAAGTCAGAACACTGAAGCTTTCTTT
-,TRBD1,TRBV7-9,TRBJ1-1,CASSERQGGNTEAFF,TGTGCCAGCAGCGAAAGACAGGGCGGGAACACTGAAGCTTTCTTT
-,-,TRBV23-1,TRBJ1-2,CASSQSRLRAENYGYTF,TGCGCCAGCAGTCAATCCCGCCTTAGGGCAGAAAACTATGGCTACACCTTC
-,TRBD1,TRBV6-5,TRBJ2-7,CASSPRDRSYEQYF,TGTGCCAGCAGTCCCCGGGACAGGAGCTACGAGCAGTACTTC
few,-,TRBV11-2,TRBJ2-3,CASSSLGGGITDTQYF,TGTGCCAGCAGCTCCCTGGGAGGGGGCATAACAGATACGCAGTATTTT
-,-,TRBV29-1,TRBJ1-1,CSAREMEMNTEAFF,TGCAGCGCACGAGAGATGGAGATGAACACTGAAGCTTTCTTT
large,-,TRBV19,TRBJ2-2,CASSATATGELFF,TGTGCCAGTAGTGCGACCGCCACCGGGGAGCTGTTTTTT
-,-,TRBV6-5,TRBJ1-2,CASSPFQVSYGYTF,TGTGCCAGCAGCCCCTTCCAGGTCTCCTATGGCTACACCTTC
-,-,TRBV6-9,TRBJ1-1,CASRGGLDTEAFF,TGTGCCAGCAGGGGGGGACTCGACACTGAAGCTTTCTTT
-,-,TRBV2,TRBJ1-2,CASSEAEAANYGYTF,TGTGCCAGCAGTGAAGCAGAAGCAGCAAACTATGGCTACACCTTC
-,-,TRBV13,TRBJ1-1,CASSLADSWNTEAFF,TGTGCCAGCAGCTTAGCGGACAGTTGGAACACTGAAGCTTTCTTT
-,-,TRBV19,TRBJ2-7,CASGPAALSYEQYF,TGTGCCAGTGGGCCAGCGGCCCTTTCCTACGAGCAGTACTTC
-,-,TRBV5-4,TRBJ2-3,CASSPGRFGDTQYF,TGTGCCAGCAGCCCGGGTCGGTTTGGAGATACGCAGTATTTT
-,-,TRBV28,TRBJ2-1,CASSLFGSVNEQFF,TGTGCCAGCAGTTTATTCGGTTCTGTCAATGAGCAGTTCTTC
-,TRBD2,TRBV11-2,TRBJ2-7,CASSLVGGGFEQYF,TGTGCCAGCAGCTTAGTTGGGGGAGGGTTCGAGCAGTACTTC
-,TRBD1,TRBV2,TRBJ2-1,CASRGNRGQNYNEQFF,TGTGCCAGCAGGGGGAACAGGGGCCAGAACTACAATGAGCAGTTCTTC
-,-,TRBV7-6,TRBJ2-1,CASGDNEQFF,TGTGCCAGCGGGGATAATGAGCAGTTCTTC
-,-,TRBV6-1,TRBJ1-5,CASTAGTHDNQPQHF,TGTGCCAGCACGGCCGGGACCCATGACAATCAGCCCCAGCATTTT
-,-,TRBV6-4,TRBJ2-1,CASSDGDEQFF,TGTGCCAGCAGTGACGGCGATGAGCAGTTCTTC
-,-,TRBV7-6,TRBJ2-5,CASSSPYVAETQYF,TGTGCCAGCAGCTCCCCGTATGTGGCAGAGACCCAGTACTTC
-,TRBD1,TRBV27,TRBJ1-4,CASSPLTGGDEKLFF,TGTGCCAGCAGTCCCTTGACAGGGGGGGATGAAAAACTGTTTTTT
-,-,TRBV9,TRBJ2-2,CASSVEVLGTGELFF,TGTGCCAGCAGCGTAGAAGTGCTGGGCACCGGGGAGCTGTTTTTT
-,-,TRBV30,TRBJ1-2,CAWSAGAGSYTF,TGTGCCTGGAGTGCGGGGGCCGGGAGCTACACCTTC
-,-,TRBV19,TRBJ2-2,CASSIPRLGGELFF,TGTGCCAGTAGTATACCTCGACTAGGCGGGGAGCTGTTTTTT
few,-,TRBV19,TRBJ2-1,CASSTLGGSYNEQFF,TGTGCCAGTAGTACTTTGGGCGGCTCCTACAATGAGCAGTTCTTC
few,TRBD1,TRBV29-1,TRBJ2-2,CSVEGIVGQLTGELFF,TGCAGCGTTGAAGGGATCGTGGGACAGCTCACCGGGGAGCTGTTTTTT
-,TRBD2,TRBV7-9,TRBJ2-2,CASSGPSGSAGELFF,TGTGCCAGCAGCGGGCCTAGCGGGAGCGCCGGGGAGCTGTTTTTT
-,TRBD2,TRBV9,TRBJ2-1,CASSTGLAGLGEYNEQFF,TGTGCCAGCAGCACCGGACTAGCGGGTCTTGGGGAGTACAATGAGCAGTTCTTC
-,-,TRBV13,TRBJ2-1,CASSLRLGSYNEQFF,TGTGCCAGCAGCTTAAGACTGGGCTCCTACAATGAGCAGTTCTTC
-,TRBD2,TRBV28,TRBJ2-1,CASSPLAVFYNEQFF,TGTGCCAGCAGTCCGCTAGCGGTATTTTACAATGAGCAGTTCTTC
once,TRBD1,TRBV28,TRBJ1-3,CASRGAPSGQGFGNTIYF,TGTGCCAGCCGAGGGGCGCCGTCGGGACAGGGTTTCGGAAACACCATATATTTT
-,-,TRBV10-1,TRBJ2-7,CASSTDSGYEQYF,TGCGCCAGCAGTACTGACAGTGGATACGAGCAGTACTTC
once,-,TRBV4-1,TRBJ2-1,CASSQDRPNEQFF,TGCGCCAGCAGCCAAGATCGCCCCAATGAGCAGTTCTTC
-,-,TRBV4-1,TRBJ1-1,CASSQPSTEAFF,TGCGCCAGCAGCCAACCTTCCACTGAAGCTTTCTTT
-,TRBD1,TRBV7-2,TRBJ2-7,CASSLEGQGLLEQYF,TGTGCCAGCAGCCTAGAGGGACAGGGACTTCTCGAGCAGTACTTC
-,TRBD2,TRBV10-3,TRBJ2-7,CAISEAGGPYEQYF,TGTGCCATCAGTGAGGCGGGAGGGCCCTACGAGCAGTACTTC
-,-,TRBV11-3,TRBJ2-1,CASSFTRNDYNEQFF,TGTGCCAGCAGCTTCACTCGAAATGACTACAATGAGCAGTTCTTC
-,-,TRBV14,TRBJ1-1,CASSPPARVGVENTEAFF,TGTGCCAGCAGCCCCCCTGCAAGGGTAGGGGTAGAGAACACTGAAGCTTTCTTT
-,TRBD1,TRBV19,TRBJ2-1,CASSRGQGRDNEQFF,TGTGCCAGTAGTAGAGGACAGGGGCGGGACAATGAGCAGTTCTTC
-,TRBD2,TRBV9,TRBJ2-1,CASSVEAGVESEQFF,TGTGCCAGCAGCGTAGAAGCGGGAGTGGAGAGTGAGCAGTTCTTC
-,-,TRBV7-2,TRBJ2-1,CASSLPSAYNEQFF,TGTGCCAGCAGCCTACCCTCGGCGTACAATGAGCAGTTCTTC
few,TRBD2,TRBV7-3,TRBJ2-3,CASSPSGSGDTQYF,TGTGCCAGCAGCCCTAGCGGGAGCGGGGATACGCAGTATTTT
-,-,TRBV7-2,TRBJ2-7,CASINDRYEQYF,TGTGCCAGCATCAACGATCGGTACGAGCAGTACTTC
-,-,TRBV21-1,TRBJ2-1,CASSLRDSSYNEQFF,TGTGCCAGCAGCCTCCGGGACAGCTCCTACAATGAGCAGTTCTTC
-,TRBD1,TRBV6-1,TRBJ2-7,CASSAHRGATRLRNSYEQYF,TGTGCCAGCAGTGCTCACAGGGGAGCCACACGGCTACGTAACTCCTACGAGCAGTACTTC
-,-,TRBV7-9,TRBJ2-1,CASSLTPSYNEQFF,TGTGCCAGCAGCTTGACCCCTTCCTACAATGAGCAGTTCTTC
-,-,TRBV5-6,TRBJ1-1,CASSPRGADTEAFF,TGTGCCAGCAGCCCCCGGGGGGCAGACACTGAAGCTTTCTTT
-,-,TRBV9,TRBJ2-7,CASSVADGVAGEQYF,TGTGCCAGCAGCGTAGCCGATGGGGTAGCTGGGGAGCAGTACTTC
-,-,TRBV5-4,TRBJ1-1,CASNSPGYTEAFF,TGTGCCAGCAACAGCCCAGGGTACACTGAAGCTTTCTTT